This T cell receptor (beta chain) originates from a study of blood T cell repertoires in COVID-19. Whole-study context: T cells, B-cell-depleted T cells, or PBMCs supplied cDNA or gDNA.

The V and J ends lost 0 bases and 4 bases, in that order; junction bases with no gene match: 23. Germline V gene sequence: CDR1 LNHDA, CDR2 SQIVND (reference sequence). There are 22 residues in the CDR3. Under the authors' procedure: Nucleated cell number was recorded as an estimate derived from reference gene primer amplification. Some clones are missing from TCRdb's copy, which holds only in-frame ones; the method was immunoSEQ multiplex PCR. V, J and clone size were drawn from that table, and D and trimming were deduced from the DNA. The profile shows more than 150,000 clones, about 80% of them singletons. This clone was detected a few times.

The gene calls are TRBV19 and TRBJ2-7, with 11 bases aligning to TRBD2. The sequence was collected from a man aged 25-45 years with active or convalescent COVID-19. The specimen sequenced was peripheral blood. The chain's CDR3 is CASSIDHESWLAGGGVQYEQYF. In nucleotides, the CDR3 is TGTGCCAGTAGTATAGATCACGAATCGTGGCTAGCGGGAGGTGGTGTGCAGTACGAGCAGTACTTC.